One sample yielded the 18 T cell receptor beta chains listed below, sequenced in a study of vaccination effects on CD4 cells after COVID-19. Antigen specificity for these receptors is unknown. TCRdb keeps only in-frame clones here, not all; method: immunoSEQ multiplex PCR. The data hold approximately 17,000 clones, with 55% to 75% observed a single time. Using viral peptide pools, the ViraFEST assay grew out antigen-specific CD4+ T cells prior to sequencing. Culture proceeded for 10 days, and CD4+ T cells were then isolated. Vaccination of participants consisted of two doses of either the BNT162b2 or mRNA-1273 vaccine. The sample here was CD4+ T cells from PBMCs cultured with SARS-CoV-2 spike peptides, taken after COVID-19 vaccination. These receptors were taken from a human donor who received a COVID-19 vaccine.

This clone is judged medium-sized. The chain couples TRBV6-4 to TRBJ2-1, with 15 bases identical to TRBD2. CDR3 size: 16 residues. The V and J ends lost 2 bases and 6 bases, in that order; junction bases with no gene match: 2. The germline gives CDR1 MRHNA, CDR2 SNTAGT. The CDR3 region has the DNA TGTGCCAGCAGTGACCAGGGACTAGCGGGGGGCAATGAGCAGTTCTTC. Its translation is CASSDQGLAGGNEQFF.

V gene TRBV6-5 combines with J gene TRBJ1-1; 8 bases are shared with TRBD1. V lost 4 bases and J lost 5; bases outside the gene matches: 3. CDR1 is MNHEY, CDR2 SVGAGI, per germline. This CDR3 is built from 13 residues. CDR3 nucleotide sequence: TGTGCCAGCAGTTTGACAGGGGAAACTGAAGCTTTCTTT. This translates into CASSLTGETEAFF.

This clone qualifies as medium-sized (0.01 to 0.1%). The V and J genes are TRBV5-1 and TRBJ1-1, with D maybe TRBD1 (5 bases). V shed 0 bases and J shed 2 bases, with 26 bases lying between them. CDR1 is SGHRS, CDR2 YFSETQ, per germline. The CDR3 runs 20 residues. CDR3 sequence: CASSLGGNLGSGASNTEAFF. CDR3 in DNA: TGCGCCAGCAGCTTGGGGGGTAACTTAGGGAGTGGGGCCTCCAACACTGAAGCTTTCTTT.

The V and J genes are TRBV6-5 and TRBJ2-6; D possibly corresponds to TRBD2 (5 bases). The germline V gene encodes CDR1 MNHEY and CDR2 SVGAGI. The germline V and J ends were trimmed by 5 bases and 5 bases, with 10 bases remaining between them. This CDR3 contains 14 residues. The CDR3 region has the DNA TGTGCCAGCAGTCAGGACTTGTGGGCCAACGTCCTGACTTTC. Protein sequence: CASSQDLWANVLTF.

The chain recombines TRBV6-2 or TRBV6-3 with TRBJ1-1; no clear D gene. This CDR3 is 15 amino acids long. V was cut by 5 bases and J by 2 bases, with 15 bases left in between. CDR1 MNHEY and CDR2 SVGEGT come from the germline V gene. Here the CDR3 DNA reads TGTGCCAGCAGTGCCGGCCGGGGAGTAAACACTGAAGCTTTCTTT. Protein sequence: CASSAGRGVNTEAFF.

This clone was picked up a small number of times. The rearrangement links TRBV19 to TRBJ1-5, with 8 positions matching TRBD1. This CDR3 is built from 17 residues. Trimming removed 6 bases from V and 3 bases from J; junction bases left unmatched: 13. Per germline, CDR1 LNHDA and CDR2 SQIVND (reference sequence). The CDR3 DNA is TGTGCCAGTAGGGGAGACAGGGGACAGCCTTTCAATCAGCCCCAGCATTTT. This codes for CASRGDRGQPFNQPQHF. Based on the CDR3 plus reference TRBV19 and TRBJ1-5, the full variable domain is DGGITQSPKYLFRKEGQNVTLSCEQNLNHDAMYWYRQDPGQGLRLIYYSQIVNDFQKGDIAEGYSVSREKKESFPLTVTSAQKNPTAFYLCASRGDRGQPFNQPQHFGDGTRLSIL.

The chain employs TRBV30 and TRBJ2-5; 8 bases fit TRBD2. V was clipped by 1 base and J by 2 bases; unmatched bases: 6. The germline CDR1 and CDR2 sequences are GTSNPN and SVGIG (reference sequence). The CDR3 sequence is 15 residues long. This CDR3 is CAWSGTAGVQETQYF. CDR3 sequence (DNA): TGTGCCTGGAGTGGGACAGCGGGGGTGCAAGAGACCCAGTACTTC.

CDR3 in amino acids: CASSPTGTHGYTF. The CDR3 DNA reads TGTGCCAGCAGCCCGACAGGGACCCATGGCTACACCTTC. This chain uses TRBV4-2 with TRBJ1-2; 7 bases align to TRBD1. This CDR3 is 13 amino acids long. CDR1 and CDR2 from the germline V gene are LGHNA and YNFKEQ. V shed 4 bases and J 6 bases; nucleotides not matched to a gene: 5.

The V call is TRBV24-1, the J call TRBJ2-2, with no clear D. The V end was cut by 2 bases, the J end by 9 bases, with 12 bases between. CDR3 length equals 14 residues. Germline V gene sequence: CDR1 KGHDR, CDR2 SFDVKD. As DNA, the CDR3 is TGTGCCACCAGTGATTCTATCCCGGGCCGGGAGCTGTTTTTT. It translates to CATSDSIPGRELFF.

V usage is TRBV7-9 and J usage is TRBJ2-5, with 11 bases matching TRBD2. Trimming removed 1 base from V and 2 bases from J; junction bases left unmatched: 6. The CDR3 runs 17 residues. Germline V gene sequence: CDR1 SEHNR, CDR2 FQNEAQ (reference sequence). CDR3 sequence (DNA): TGTGCCAGCAGCTTAGGTCTAGCGGGGGGCCTTCAAGAGACCCAGTACTTC. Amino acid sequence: CASSLGLAGGLQETQYF.

The CDR3, as DNA: TGCAGTGCTAGTAACTCCGGGAGATACAATGAGCAGTTCTTC. It is translated as CSASNSGRYNEQFF. The chain joins TRBV20-1 to TRBJ2-1, with D maybe TRBD2 (6 bases). From germline, CDR1 is DFQATT and CDR2 SNEGSKA (reference sequence). CDR3 length: 14 residues. Trimming removed 3 bases from V and 4 bases from J, with 13 bases in between.

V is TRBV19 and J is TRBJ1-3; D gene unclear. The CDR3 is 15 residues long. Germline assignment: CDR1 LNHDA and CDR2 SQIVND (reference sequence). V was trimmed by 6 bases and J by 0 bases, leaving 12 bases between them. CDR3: CASRKDRISGNTIYF. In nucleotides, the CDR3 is TGTGCCAGTAGGAAGGACCGAATCTCTGGAAACACCATATATTTT.

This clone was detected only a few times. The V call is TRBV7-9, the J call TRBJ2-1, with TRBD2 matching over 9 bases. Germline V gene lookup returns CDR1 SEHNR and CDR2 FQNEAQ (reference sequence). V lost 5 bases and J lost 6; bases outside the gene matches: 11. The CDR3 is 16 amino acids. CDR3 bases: TGTGCCAGCAGCCCGAGAAGCGCGGGAGGGGGCAATGAGCAGTTCTTC. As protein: CASSPRSAGGGNEQFF.

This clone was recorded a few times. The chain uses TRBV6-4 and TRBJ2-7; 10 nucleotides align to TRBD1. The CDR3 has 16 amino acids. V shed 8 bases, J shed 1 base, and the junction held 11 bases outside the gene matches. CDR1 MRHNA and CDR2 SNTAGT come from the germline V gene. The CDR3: CASGTGARRLSYEQYF. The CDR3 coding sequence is TGTGCCAGCGGGACAGGGGCCCGCCGGTTGTCCTACGAGCAGTACTTC.

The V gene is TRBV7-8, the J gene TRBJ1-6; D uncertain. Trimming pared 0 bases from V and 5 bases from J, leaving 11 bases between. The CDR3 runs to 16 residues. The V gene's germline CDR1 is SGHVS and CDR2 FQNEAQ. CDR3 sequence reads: CASSLAWPANNSPLHF. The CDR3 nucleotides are TGTGCCAGCAGCTTAGCGTGGCCAGCCAATAATTCACCCCTCCACTTT.

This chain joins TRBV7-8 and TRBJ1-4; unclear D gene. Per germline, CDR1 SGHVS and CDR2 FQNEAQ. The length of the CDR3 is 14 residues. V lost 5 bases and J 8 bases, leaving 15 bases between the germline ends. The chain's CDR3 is CASSPARPGEKLFF. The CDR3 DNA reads TGTGCCAGCAGCCCCGCGAGACCGGGGGAAAAACTGTTTTTT.

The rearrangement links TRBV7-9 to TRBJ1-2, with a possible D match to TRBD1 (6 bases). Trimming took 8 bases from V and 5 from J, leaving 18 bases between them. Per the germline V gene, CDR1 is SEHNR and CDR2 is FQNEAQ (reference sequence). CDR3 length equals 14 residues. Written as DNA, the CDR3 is TGTGCCAGCGCCCAAGGGGGGATCGGATATGGCTACACCTTC. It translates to CASAQGGIGYGYTF. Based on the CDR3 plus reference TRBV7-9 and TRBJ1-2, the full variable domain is DTGVSQNPRHKITKRGQNVTFRCDPISEHNRLYWYRQTLGQGPEFLTYFQNEAQLEKSRLLSDRFSAERPKGSFSTLEIQRTEQGDSAMYLCASAQGGIGYGYTFGSGTRLTVV.

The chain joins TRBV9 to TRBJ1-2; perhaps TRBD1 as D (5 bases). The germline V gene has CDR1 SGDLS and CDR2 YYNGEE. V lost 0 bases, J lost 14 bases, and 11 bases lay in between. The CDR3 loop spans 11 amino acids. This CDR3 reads CASSVVRTCTF. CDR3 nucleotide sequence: TGTGCCAGCAGCGTAGTTAGGACATGTACCTTC.